This TCR beta chain was obtained from a study of OX40 agonist ivuxolimab in advanced cancers. CDR3 length: 14 residues. Germline V gene sequence: CDR1 SGHRS, CDR2 YFSETQ. TCRdb's copy holds only in-frame clones and misses some; the assay was immunoSEQ multiplex PCR. Of about 36,000 clones listed, about 70% are singletons. The V gene is TRBV5-1, the J gene TRBJ2-5; 8 nucleotides align to TRBD1. The J call may be wrong; the DNA end is better matched by TRBJ2-7. The sequence was obtained from an adult with an advanced solid tumor such as melanoma, head and neck, liver or kidney cancer. This specimen was CD4+ or CD8+ T cells sorted from blood, taken in a trial of the OX40 agonist ivuxolimab. The CDR3 nucleotides read TGCGCCAGCAGCTTGGGACAGGGGAGCCTCGAGCAGTACTTC. Amino acids: CASSLGQGSLEQYF.